This entry lists 21 T cell receptor beta chains sequenced from one sample in a study of blood T cells in healthy people across ages. Sample-barcoded 5' priming and a J-beta primer mix drove a second PCR of about 6 to 12 cycles. TCRdb processed the 5' RACE reads anew with MiXCR; each CDR3 protein has one entry. The profile shows 700,000 to 850,000 distinct CDR3 sequences, 35% to 40% of them singletons. The sequenced material came from blood. These receptors originate from a man aged 18 to 30 in good health.

V and J are TRBV12-3 or TRBV12-4 and TRBJ2-7; D is undetermined. Trimming shortened V by 5 bases and J by 4 bases, and 15 bases separated the two germline ends. This CDR3 has 14 amino acids. The CDR3 nucleotides read TGTGCCAGCAGTACCCAATCCGGCCCTTACGAGCAGTACTTC. Its protein is CASSTQSGPYEQYF.

The chain recombines TRBV2 with TRBJ2-5; 7 bases fit TRBD2. The CDR3 is 13 amino acids. CDR1 is SNHLY, CDR2 FYNNEI, per germline. V was pared by 5 bases and J by 11 bases, with 11 bases of the junction left unmatched. CDR3 amino acids: CASSTGTGGEQYF. CDR3 in DNA: TGTGCCAGCAGTACCGGGACGGGGGGTGAGCAGTACTTC.

The chain employs TRBV6-5 and TRBJ2-4; possible D gene TRBD2, 6 bases. The CDR3 length is 18 residues. V lost 2 bases to trimming and J lost 0 bases, with 17 bases between them. Germline V gene lookup returns CDR1 MNHEY and CDR2 SVGAGI. The CDR3, as DNA: TGTGCCAGCAGTTACCTTGGAGGGCAGACAGTAGCCAAAAACATTCAGTACTTC. This translates into CASSYLGGQTVAKNIQYF.

The CDR3 loop reads CASSRWTDGYTF. The CDR3 DNA reads as TGTGCCAGCAGCCGATGGACGGATGGCTACACCTTC. The chain links TRBV4-2 to TRBJ1-2; no reliable D call. Deletions cut 4 bases from V and 6 bases from J, with 9 bases between. This CDR3 has 12 amino acids. Germline CDR1 and CDR2: LGHNA and YNFKEQ.

A remark on this clonotype: Germline is not matched at one junction end, which may reflect a read error. The chain couples TRBV25-1 to TRBJ2-7, with no clear D. Looked up from germline, CDR1 is MGHDK and CDR2 is SYGVNS. CDR3 length equals 14 residues. The CDR3 loop is CASIEYYGSYEQYF. The CDR3 DNA reads TGTGCCAGCATTGAATATTACGGCAGCTACGAGCAGTACTTC.

This clonotype was detected ten times or more. V usage is TRBV12-3 or TRBV12-4 and J usage is TRBJ2-1; D gene unclear. Trimming removed 6 bases from V and 10 bases from J, with 10 bases in between. CDR3 size: 11 residues. The CDR3 loop reads CASSLTTEQFF. DNA of the CDR3: TGTGCCAGCAGCCTTACAACCGAGCAGTTCTTC.

This clonotype was seen a few times. V gene TRBV7-2 combines with J gene TRBJ2-2, with D uncertain. Deletions cut 7 bases from V and 0 bases from J, with 3 bases between. CDR1 SGHTA and CDR2 FQGNSA come from the germline V gene. The CDR3 sequence is 12 residues long. CDR3 coding DNA: TGTGCCAGCAACACGAACACCGGGGAGCTGTTTTTT. Residues: CASNTNTGELFF.

This clonotype was counted only a few times. This chain links TRBV7-2 with TRBJ1-4; possibly TRBD1 for D (5 bases). Germline values: CDR1 SGHTA, CDR2 FQGNSA. The CDR3 consists of 15 residues. Trimming stripped 0 bases from V and 5 bases from J, with 10 bases between. CDR3 nucleotide sequence: TGTGCCAGCAGCTTAGCGCGGCAGGGCAATGAAAAACTGTTTTTT. Amino acids: CASSLARQGNEKLFF.

This clonotype occurred a few times. The CDR3 spells CSARLAGGVDGDTQYF. CDR3 in DNA: TGCAGTGCTAGGCTTGCGGGGGGTGTGGACGGAGATACGCAGTATTTT. The chain couples TRBV20-1 to TRBJ2-3, with 8 bases that match TRBD2. J lost 5 bases, V lost 3 bases, and 13 bases had no gene match. Looked up from germline, CDR1 is DFQATT and CDR2 is SNEGSKA (reference sequence). There are 16 residues in the CDR3.

This clonotype has a handful of counts. The chain links TRBV7-2 to TRBJ1-5; D remains ambiguous. This CDR3 contains 14 residues. Per the germline V gene, CDR1 is SGHTA and CDR2 is FQGNSA. V dropped 5 bases and J dropped 4 bases, with 12 bases sitting between them. As DNA, the CDR3 is TGTGCCAGCAGCCCCGGCAGCGAGAATCAGCCCCAGCATTTT. Protein: CASSPGSENQPQHF.

This clonotype was found once. A read error may explain this, as a much larger clone is one base away. V is TRBV20-1 and J is TRBJ2-7; D not certain. Trimming cost V 0 bases and J 7 bases, with 13 bases left between them. Germline V lookup: CDR1 DFQATT, CDR2 SNEGSKA (reference sequence). This CDR3 comprises 13 residues. Here the CDR3 DNA reads TGCAGTGCTAGAGAGATAAAAAGGTGGGAGCAGTACTTC. Protein sequence: CSAREIKRWEQYF.

J is TRBJ2-1 and V is TRBV7-3; D is unclear. Near its end, the DNA agrees better with TRBJ2-7, so the J call may be wrong. CDR3 length: 13 amino acids. In germline, CDR1 is SGHTA, CDR2 FQGTGA. The CDR3 region is CASSPGEGYEQYF. The CDR3 DNA reads TGTGCCAGCAGCCCCGGTGAAGGTTACGAGCAGTACTTC.

For this clonotype: A junction end diverges from the germline sequence, so it may reflect a read error. The chain uses TRBV6-6 and TRBJ2-1; D remains unclear. Germline lookup yields CDR1 MNHNY and CDR2 SVGAGI (reference sequence). The CDR3 is 17 residues long. CDR3 nucleotide sequence: TGTGCCAGCAGTTACGACACGACCAGCGCCTCCTACAATGAGCGGTTCTTC. Its translation: CASSYDTTSASYNERFF.

This clonotype was recorded at least ten times. J is TRBJ2-7 and V is TRBV25-1; no firm D call. With 5 bases removed from V and 6 bases from J, the gap between germline ends came to 11 bases. From germline, CDR1 is MGHDK and CDR2 SYGVNS. The CDR3 totals 12 residues. The CDR3 reads CASSTTAGEQYF. CDR3 in DNA: TGTGCCAGCAGTACCACCGCCGGCGAGCAGTACTTC.

The rearrangement joins TRBV7-2 to TRBJ2-5, with TRBD2 matching 10 bases. The CDR3 consists of 18 residues. Unmatched junction bases numbered 7, after V lost 0 bases and J lost 0 bases. Germline-derived CDR1 and CDR2 are SGHTA and FQGNSA. The CDR3 region is CASSLALSGRGNQETQYF. Here the CDR3 DNA reads TGTGCCAGCAGCTTAGCTCTAAGCGGGAGGGGGAACCAAGAGACCCAGTACTTC.

This clonotype was found a few times. The V gene is TRBV5-6, the J gene TRBJ1-6; 9 bases line up with TRBD1. This CDR3 has 16 amino acids. V lost 4 bases and J lost 6; bases outside the gene matches: 8. CDR1 SGHDT and CDR2 YYEEEE come from the germline V gene. Here the CDR3 DNA reads TGTGCCAGCAGCACAAAAGGACAGGGGTTTAATTCACCCCTCCACTTT. This translates into CASSTKGQGFNSPLHF. The full variable domain, its missing parts supplied by reference TRBV5-6 and TRBJ1-6, is DAGVTQSPTHLIKTRGQQVTLRCSPKSGHDTVSWYQQALGQGPQFIFQYYEEEERQRGNFPDRFSGHQFPNYSSELNVNALLLGDSALYLCASSTKGQGFNSPLHFGNGTRLTVT.

This sequence joins TRBV16 and TRBJ1-1; D ambiguous. The CDR3 loop spans 11 amino acids. Germline V gives CDR1 KGHSY, CDR2 FQNENV. The V end lost 4 bases, the J end lost 10 bases, and 10 bases lay between the germline ends. The CDR3 region has the DNA TGTGCCAGCAGCCCCGGTTGGGGAGCTTTCTTT. This translates into CASSPGWGAFF.

A word on this clonotype: This may be a read error, as it is one base from a much larger clone. As DNA, the CDR3 is TGTGCCAGCAGCTTAAAAGTCGGATCCTACAATGAGCAGTTCTTC. This sequence encodes CASSLKVGSYNEQFF. This sequence joins TRBV7-6 and TRBJ2-1; no clear D gene. Trimming removed 2 bases at V and 1 base at J, with 9 bases between. The CDR3 is 15 residues long. Germline-derived CDR1 and CDR2 are SGHVS and FNYEAQ.

Only a few counts were recorded for this clonotype. The chain employs TRBV24-1 and TRBJ1-4; D unresolved. The CDR3 contains 15 residues. V lost 2 bases and J 0 bases, leaving 6 bases between the germline ends. Germline V CDR1 and CDR2: KGHDR, SFDVKD. This chain's CDR3 is CATSDSGTTNEKLFF. The CDR3 nucleotides read TGTGCCACCAGTGATTCTGGGACAACTAATGAAAAACTGTTTTTT.

This clonotype has just one count. This chain uses TRBV28 with TRBJ1-2; D remains ambiguous. The CDR3 consists of 15 residues. V dropped 2 bases and J dropped 3 bases, with 13 bases sitting between them. Germline CDR1 is MDHEN and CDR2 is SYDVKM. CDR3 DNA: TGTGCCAGCAGTTTAGCTCAGAACCCCTACTATGGCTACACCTTC. This codes for CASSLAQNPYYGYTF.

This clonotype has only a few counts. The rearrangement uses TRBV4-3 and TRBJ2-3; 13 positions agree with TRBD2. V was clipped by 4 bases and J by 4 bases; unmatched bases: 5. CDR3 length: 16 amino acids. The germline V gene encodes CDR1 LGHNA and CDR2 YSLEER. The CDR3 reads CASSPGTSGDADTQYF. As DNA, the CDR3 is TGCGCCAGCAGCCCCGGGACTAGCGGGGATGCAGATACGCAGTATTTT.